This T cell receptor (beta chain) came from a study of T cells in narcolepsy. Study context: Enrolled donors included narcolepsy type 1 or type 2 patients and healthy controls.

Sequenced by immunoSEQ multiplex PCR; TCRdb stores in-frame clones only, minus some. In the table there are about 30,000 clones, roughly 77% of which are singletons. The V and J ends lost 0 bases and 4 bases, in that order; junction bases with no gene match: 9. The CDR3 extends over 17 amino acids. Germline assignment: CDR1 SGHKS and CDR2 YYEKEE (reference sequence). The chain recombines TRBV5-5 with TRBJ1-5; 8 bases are shared with TRBD1. The sequenced sample consisted of CD45RA- memory CD4+ T cells from PBMCs. This clonotype was sampled from a human donor with narcolepsy. The CDR3 coding sequence is TGTGCCAGCAGCTTGGCCACAGGCAGGGGGCTTAATCAGCCCCAGCATTTT. Protein product: CASSLATGRGLNQPQHF.